Listed below are T cell receptor beta chains from one sample, sequenced in a study of naive and memory T cell subsets. TCRdb re-called the UMI-ligation and nested PCR reads with MiXCR, one entry per CDR3 protein. The sample has 150,000 or so distinct CDR3 sequences; roughly 22% are singletons. The sequenced sample was naive CD4+ T cells from blood. Receptor source: a human donor in good health. Both conserved end residues are part of each CDR3. D genes are given only for firm matches. Size is stated for part of the rows, as once, few or many counts, or as a class when the clone is expanded.

>.|TRBJ1-2|TRBV12-3/TRBV12-4|TRBD1
CASSLYGTGTSYGYTF
TGTGCCAGCAGTTTATACGGGACAGGGACTAGCTATGGCTACACCTTC
>.|TRBJ1-2|TRBV3-1|.
CASSQESTTNYGYTF
TGTGCCAGCAGCCAAGAGTCGACAACTAACTATGGCTACACCTTC
>.|TRBJ1-5|TRBV6-2/TRBV6-3|.
CASSYSRGYGQPQHF
TGTGCCAGCAGTTACTCGCGGGGCTACGGTCAGCCCCAGCATTTT
>many|TRBJ2-7|TRBV9|.
CASSVRGSPGEQYF
TGTGCCAGCAGCGTAAGAGGGTCCCCGGGGGAGCAGTACTTC
>.|TRBJ2-7|TRBV4-1|TRBD2
CASSQDPRGSRLYEQYF
TGCGCCAGCAGCCAAGATCCCCGCGGGAGCCGTCTCTACGAGCAGTACTTC
>once|TRBJ2-7|TRBV12-3/TRBV12-4|.
CASRDYQYEQYF
TGTGCCAGCAGGGACTACCAATACGAGCAGTACTTC
>.|TRBJ2-1|TRBV29-1|TRBD2
CSAQNLAGVGNEQFF
TGCAGCGCTCAGAACCTAGCGGGAGTAGGGAATGAGCAGTTCTTC
>few|TRBJ2-7|TRBV28|.
CASTKPAGPSYEQYF
TGTGCCAGCACCAAGCCAGCGGGCCCATCCTACGAGCAGTACTTC
>.|TRBJ2-3|TRBV7-8|TRBD2
CASSTRTSGTGTDTQYF
TGTGCCAGCAGCACCCGGACTAGCGGGACTGGCACAGATACGCAGTATTTT
>.|TRBJ2-3|TRBV10-3|.
CAISGREEADTQYF
TGTGCCATCAGCGGGAGAGAGGAGGCAGATACGCAGTATTTT
>.|TRBJ2-1|TRBV28|TRBD2
CASSPRTSGRRNEQFF
TGTGCCAGCAGTCCCCGGACTAGCGGGAGACGCAATGAGCAGTTCTTC
>few|TRBJ2-4|TRBV28|TRBD1
CASSLFGTGGSIQYF
TGTGCCAGCAGTTTATTTGGGACAGGGGGATCAATTCAGTACTTC
>.|TRBJ2-1|TRBV20-1|TRBD2
CSGGRGCNEQFF
TGCAGTGGCGGGAGGGGGTGCAATGAGCAGTTCTTC
>few|TRBJ2-3|TRBV6-5|TRBD2
CASRTRLAGGRGTQYF
TGTGCCAGCAGAACGCGACTAGCGGGCGGACGTGGTACGCAGTATTTT
>.|TRBJ2-7|TRBV29-1|TRBD1
CSVDKRGTGGVYEQYF
TGCAGCGTTGATAAACGCGGGACAGGGGGCGTCTACGAGCAGTACTTC
>.|TRBJ2-4|TRBV7-2|TRBD2
CASSFTGGRAKNIQYF
TGTGCCAGCAGCTTTACGGGCGGGAGGGCCAAAAACATTCAGTACTTC
>many|TRBJ2-7|TRBV20-1|.
CSATGTPYYEQYF
TGCAGTGCCACCGGGACTCCCTACTACGAGCAGTACTTC
>few|TRBJ2-7|TRBV12-3/TRBV12-4|TRBD2
CASSKTSGKYEQYF
TGTGCCAGCAGCAAGACTAGCGGGAAATACGAGCAGTACTTC
>once|TRBJ1-1|TRBV2|.
CASRERTMNTEAFF
TGTGCCAGCAGGGAAAGGACCATGAACACTGAAGCTTTCTTT
>many|TRBJ2-5|TRBV29-1|TRBD2
CSVDSGGPGETQYF
TGCAGCGTTGATTCGGGAGGGCCGGGAGAGACCCAGTACTTC
>.|TRBJ2-1|TRBV7-3|TRBD2
CASSPRGGTRGSNEQFF
TGTGCCAGCAGCCCCCGAGGGGGGACTAGGGGAAGCAATGAGCAGTTCTTC
>.|TRBJ2-1|TRBV6-2/TRBV6-3|TRBD2
CASSPGLAGVEQFF
TGTGCCAGCAGTCCCGGACTAGCGGGAGTGGAGCAGTTCTTC
>many|TRBJ2-7|TRBV18|TRBD1
CASSPLTGSIGGYEQYF
TGTGCCAGCTCACCATTGACAGGGTCGATTGGCGGTTACGAGCAGTACTTC
>.|TRBJ1-2|TRBV6-6|.
CASNPPYFGYGYTF
TGTGCCAGCAACCCTCCCTATTTCGGCTATGGCTACACCTTC
>.|TRBJ2-1|TRBV6-5|TRBD2
CASRNIAGVPEQFF
TGTGCCAGCAGAAACATAGCGGGAGTCCCTGAGCAGTTCTTC
>.|TRBJ2-6|TRBV30|TRBD1
CAWSQDRPMTSGANVLTF
TGTGCCTGGAGTCAGGACAGGCCTATGACGTCTGGGGCCAACGTCCTGACTTTC
>few|TRBJ1-1|TRBV6-4|TRBD1
CASRPGTGANTEAFF
TGTGCCAGCAGACCCGGGACAGGGGCGAACACTGAAGCTTTCTTT
>.|TRBJ1-1|TRBV29-1|TRBD1
CSARTGGYTEAFF
TGCAGCGCCCGAACAGGGGGTTATACTGAAGCTTTCTTT
>many|TRBJ2-5|TRBV6-5|.
CASSPTGGRETQYF
TGTGCCAGCAGCCCCACCGGGGGCCGGGAGACCCAGTACTTC